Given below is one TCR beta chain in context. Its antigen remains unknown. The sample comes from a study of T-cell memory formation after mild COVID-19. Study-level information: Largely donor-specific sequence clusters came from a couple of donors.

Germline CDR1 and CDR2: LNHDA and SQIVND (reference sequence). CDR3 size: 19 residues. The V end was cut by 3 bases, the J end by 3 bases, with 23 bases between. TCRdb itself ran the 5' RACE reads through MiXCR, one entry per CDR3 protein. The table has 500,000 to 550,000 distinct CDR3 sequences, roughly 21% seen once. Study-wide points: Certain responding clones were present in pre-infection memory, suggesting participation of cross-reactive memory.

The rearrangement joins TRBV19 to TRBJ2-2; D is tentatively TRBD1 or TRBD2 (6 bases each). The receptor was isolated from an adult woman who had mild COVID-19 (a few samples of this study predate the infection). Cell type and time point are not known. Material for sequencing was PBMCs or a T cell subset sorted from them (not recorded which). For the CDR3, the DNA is TGTGCCAGTAGTATCTCACAGAGGGGGGTGGATGAACACACCGGGGAGCTGTTTTTT. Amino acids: CASSISQRGVDEHTGELFF.